The clone carrying this T cell receptor beta chain was seen only a few times. What it recognizes is unknown. From the 5' RACE reads, TCRdb called clonotypes with MiXCR, one entry per CDR3 protein. Of some 320,000 distinct CDR3 sequences detected, approximately 12% appear once; the ten largest clones hold 2.5% to 4%. This specimen comes from a study of T cells after yellow fever vaccination. Study context: Libraries from low-cell-number fractions were prepared with the SMART-Seq v4 Ultra Low Input RNA kit. The study, taken as a whole, reports: Researchers cautioned that FACS-sorted repertoires could harbor abundant clonotypes contaminating from the bulk population.

CDR1 SEHNR and CDR2 FQNEAQ come from the germline V gene (reference sequence). The CDR3 spans 15 residues. Trimming left V 2 bases short and J 2 bases short, with 11 bases between. The chain recombines TRBV7-9 with TRBJ2-3; D tentatively reads TRBD1 or TRBD2 (5 bases each). The sample in question was CD4+ T cells sorted from PBMCs, obtained 45 days after the yellow fever booster vaccination. This TCR derives from a man aged 18-30 years who received the YFV17D yellow fever vaccine. The CDR3 coding sequence is TGTGCCAGCAGCTTAACGGGACGGATCACAGATACGCAGTATTTT. It encodes CASSLTGRITDTQYF. The full variable domain, its missing parts supplied by reference TRBV7-9 and TRBJ2-3, is DTGVSQNPRHKITKRGQNVTFRCDPISEHNRLYWYRQTLGQGPEFLTYFQNEAQLEKSRLLSDRFSAERPKGSFSTLEIQRTEQGDSAMYLCASSLTGRITDTQYFGPGTRLTVL.